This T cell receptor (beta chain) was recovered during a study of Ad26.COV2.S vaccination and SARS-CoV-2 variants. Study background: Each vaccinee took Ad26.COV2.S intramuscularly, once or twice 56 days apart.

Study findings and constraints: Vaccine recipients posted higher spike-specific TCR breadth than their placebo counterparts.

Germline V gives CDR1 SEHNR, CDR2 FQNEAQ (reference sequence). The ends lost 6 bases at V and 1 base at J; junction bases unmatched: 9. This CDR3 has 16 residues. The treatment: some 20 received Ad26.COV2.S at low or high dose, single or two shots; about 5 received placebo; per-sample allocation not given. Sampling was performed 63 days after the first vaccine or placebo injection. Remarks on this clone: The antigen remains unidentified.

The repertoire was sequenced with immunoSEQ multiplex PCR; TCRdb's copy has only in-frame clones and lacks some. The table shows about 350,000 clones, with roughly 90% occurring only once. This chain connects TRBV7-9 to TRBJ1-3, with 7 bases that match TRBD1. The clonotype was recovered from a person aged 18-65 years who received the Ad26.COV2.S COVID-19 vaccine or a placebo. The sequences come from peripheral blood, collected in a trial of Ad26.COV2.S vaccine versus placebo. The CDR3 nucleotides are TGTGCCAGCAGACCCAAGGACAGGTTGTCTGGAAACACCATATATTTT. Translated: CASRPKDRLSGNTIYF.